These T cell receptor beta chains were read from a single sample in a study of T cell changes during pregnancy in multiple sclerosis. Using immunoSEQ multiplex PCR, the repertoire was profiled, and TCRdb retains in-frame clones only, with some absent. The sample yields under 65,000 clones, more than 85% seen once. The sample consisted of peripheral blood, taken after pregnancy. These receptors were taken from a female donor in good health, enrolled as a control in a pregnancy study. Each CDR3 is given with its conserved first and last residue. Each record gives: V gene, J gene, D gene, clone size, CDR3 protein, CDR3 DNA. D genes are given only for firm matches. The listing skips clone size in some rows; elsewhere it reads once, few, many or a size class.

v_gene: TRBV5-1; j_gene: TRBJ2-7; d_gene: .; abundance: .; CDR3aa: CASSLDGTLYEQYF; CDR3nt: TGCGCCAGCAGCTTGGACGGGACTCTCTACGAGCAGTACTTC
v_gene: TRBV5-7; j_gene: TRBJ2-7; d_gene: .; abundance: .; CDR3aa: CASSPETGCAYEQYF; CDR3nt: TGTGCCAGCAGCCCAGAAACAGGGTGCGCCTACGAGCAGTACTTC
v_gene: TRBV6-4; j_gene: TRBJ2-2; d_gene: .; abundance: .; CDR3aa: CASSDGTTGELFF; CDR3nt: TGTGCCAGCAGTGACGGGACTACCGGGGAGCTGTTTTTT
v_gene: TRBV5-8; j_gene: TRBJ2-7; d_gene: .; abundance: .; CDR3aa: CASGLRLYEQYF; CDR3nt: TGTGCCAGTGGACTCAGACTCTACGAGCAGTACTTC
v_gene: TRBV6-6; j_gene: TRBJ1-4; d_gene: .; abundance: .; CDR3aa: CASSYGREKLFF; CDR3nt: TGTGCCAGCAGTTACGGGCGTGAAAAACTGTTTTTT
v_gene: TRBV28; j_gene: TRBJ1-4; d_gene: TRBD1; abundance: .; CDR3aa: CASSLSGTGYNEKLFF; CDR3nt: TGTGCCAGCAGTTTATCCGGGACAGGCTATAATGAAAAACTGTTTTTT
v_gene: TRBV28; j_gene: TRBJ2-7; d_gene: .; abundance: once; CDR3aa: CASSYLEQYF; CDR3nt: TGTGCCAGCAGTTATCTCGAGCAGTACTTC
v_gene: TRBV7-9; j_gene: TRBJ2-7; d_gene: TRBD2; abundance: .; CDR3aa: CASSLGNGLDEQYF; CDR3nt: TGTGCCAGCAGCTTAGGTAACGGACTAGACGAGCAGTACTTC
v_gene: TRBV28; j_gene: TRBJ1-2; d_gene: .; abundance: .; CDR3aa: CASSADKYGYTF; CDR3nt: TGTGCCAGCAGTGCCGACAAGTATGGCTACACCTTC
v_gene: TRBV18; j_gene: TRBJ2-7; d_gene: TRBD1; abundance: .; CDR3aa: CASSPDRTYEQYF; CDR3nt: TGTGCCAGCTCACCGGACAGGACCTACGAGCAGTACTTC
v_gene: TRBV2; j_gene: TRBJ2-3; d_gene: TRBD2; abundance: .; CDR3aa: CASSVLAPSTDTQYF; CDR3nt: TGTGCCAGCAGTGTACTAGCGCCTAGCACAGATACGCAGTATTTT
v_gene: TRBV28; j_gene: TRBJ2-1; d_gene: TRBD2; abundance: .; CDR3aa: CASRELAGTGNEQFF; CDR3nt: TGTGCCAGCAGAGAACTAGCGGGAACTGGCAATGAGCAGTTCTTC
v_gene: TRBV4-1; j_gene: TRBJ1-6; d_gene: TRBD1; abundance: .; CDR3aa: CASSQDRETGDGSPLHF; CDR3nt: TGCGCCAGCAGCCAAGATCGTGAGACAGGGGACGGTTCACCCCTCCACTTT
v_gene: TRBV2; j_gene: TRBJ2-6; d_gene: .; abundance: .; CDR3aa: CASSERQVPSNSGANVLTF; CDR3nt: TGTGCCAGCAGTGAAAGGCAGGTTCCTTCCAACTCTGGGGCCAACGTCCTGACTTTC
v_gene: TRBV21-1; j_gene: TRBJ2-7; d_gene: .; abundance: .; CDR3aa: CASSPRKEEGEQYF; CDR3nt: TGTGCCAGCAGCCCCCGAAAAGAGGAGGGGGAGCAGTACTTC
v_gene: TRBV18; j_gene: TRBJ1-1; d_gene: .; abundance: .; CDR3aa: CASSPTRDTTEAFF; CDR3nt: TGTGCCAGCTCACCAACCAGGGACACCACTGAAGCTTTCTTT
v_gene: TRBV18; j_gene: TRBJ2-7; d_gene: .; abundance: .; CDR3aa: CASSPPGQYEQYF; CDR3nt: TGTGCCAGCTCACCACCGGGGCAGTACGAGCAGTACTTC
v_gene: TRBV25-1; j_gene: TRBJ2-5; d_gene: .; abundance: .; CDR3aa: CASSEYSGSQETQYF; CDR3nt: TGTGCCAGCAGTGAATATTCGGGGAGCCAAGAGACCCAGTACTTC
v_gene: TRBV5-4; j_gene: TRBJ1-2; d_gene: TRBD1; abundance: .; CDR3aa: CASSPGQGEGYGYTF; CDR3nt: TGTGCCAGCAGCCCCGGACAGGGGGAAGGGTATGGCTACACCTTC
v_gene: TRBV10-3; j_gene: TRBJ1-4; d_gene: TRBD1; abundance: .; CDR3aa: CASPGQGASPTTNEKLFF; CDR3nt: TGTGCCTCGCCCGGACAGGGGGCTTCTCCAACAACTAATGAAAAACTGTTTTTT
v_gene: TRBV6-1; j_gene: TRBJ2-2; d_gene: TRBD1; abundance: .; CDR3aa: CASSEEGTGTANTGELFF; CDR3nt: TGTGCCAGCAGTGAAGAGGGGACAGGAACCGCGAACACCGGGGAGCTGTTTTTT
v_gene: TRBV27; j_gene: TRBJ2-7; d_gene: TRBD1; abundance: .; CDR3aa: CASQGAGAVGEQYF; CDR3nt: TGTGCCAGTCAGGGGGCCGGGGCGGTGGGCGAGCAGTACTTC
v_gene: TRBV19; j_gene: TRBJ1-1; d_gene: .; abundance: .; CDR3aa: CASSDDRKNTEAFF; CDR3nt: TGTGCCAGTAGTGACGACAGGAAGAACACTGAAGCTTTCTTT
v_gene: TRBV5-6; j_gene: TRBJ1-1; d_gene: TRBD1; abundance: .; CDR3aa: CASSLVGTGHDTEAFF; CDR3nt: TGTGCCAGCAGCTTGGTTGGGACAGGGCATGACACTGAAGCTTTCTTT
v_gene: TRBV5-6; j_gene: TRBJ2-7; d_gene: TRBD1; abundance: .; CDR3aa: CASSAGTGFNYEQYF; CDR3nt: TGTGCCAGCAGCGCCGGGACAGGCTTCAACTACGAGCAGTACTTC
v_gene: TRBV6-4; j_gene: TRBJ1-4; d_gene: TRBD1; abundance: .; CDR3aa: CASSEGTAHEKLFF; CDR3nt: TGTGCCAGCAGCGAGGGGACAGCCCATGAAAAACTGTTTTTT
v_gene: TRBV6-5; j_gene: TRBJ1-1; d_gene: TRBD1; abundance: .; CDR3aa: CASSWDPGGTEAFF; CDR3nt: TGTGCCAGCAGTTGGGACCCAGGGGGCACTGAAGCTTTCTTT
v_gene: TRBV5-4; j_gene: TRBJ2-6; d_gene: .; abundance: .; CDR3aa: CASSLQGQLTGANVLTF; CDR3nt: TGTGCCAGCAGCCTGCAGGGGCAGCTCACTGGGGCCAACGTCCTGACTTTC
v_gene: TRBV5-4; j_gene: TRBJ2-1; d_gene: TRBD2; abundance: .; CDR3aa: CASSLGAGGPNEQFF; CDR3nt: TGTGCCAGCAGCTTGGGAGCGGGGGGGCCCAATGAGCAGTTCTTC
v_gene: TRBV5-1; j_gene: TRBJ2-1; d_gene: TRBD1; abundance: .; CDR3aa: CASSPGTGSYNEQFF; CDR3nt: TGCGCCAGCAGCCCTGGGACAGGGTCCTACAATGAGCAGTTCTTC
v_gene: TRBV10-3; j_gene: TRBJ1-6; d_gene: .; abundance: .; CDR3aa: CAISEEGGYSPLHF; CDR3nt: TGTGCCATCAGTGAGGAGGGTGGCTACTCACCCCTCCACTTT
v_gene: TRBV6-5; j_gene: TRBJ1-4; d_gene: .; abundance: .; CDR3aa: CASSRFDRNEKLFF; CDR3nt: TGTGCCAGCAGCCGCTTTGACAGGAATGAAAAACTGTTTTTT
v_gene: TRBV2; j_gene: TRBJ1-6; d_gene: TRBD1; abundance: few; CDR3aa: CASTGTVYSPLHF; CDR3nt: TGTGCCAGCACCGGGACAGTATACTCACCCCTCCACTTT
v_gene: TRBV19; j_gene: TRBJ1-5; d_gene: .; abundance: few; CDR3aa: CASSVAGGYQPQHF; CDR3nt: TGTGCCAGTAGTGTCGCCGGCGGGTACCAGCCCCAGCATTTT
v_gene: TRBV27; j_gene: TRBJ1-4; d_gene: .; abundance: .; CDR3aa: CASSSIAPGGAGYEKLFF; CDR3nt: TGTGCCAGCAGTTCTATCGCCCCGGGGGGGGCGGGTTATGAAAAACTGTTTTTT
v_gene: TRBV25-1; j_gene: TRBJ2-5; d_gene: .; abundance: .; CDR3aa: CASSEMDSQETQYF; CDR3nt: TGTGCCAGCAGTGAAATGGACAGCCAAGAGACCCAGTACTTC
v_gene: TRBV18; j_gene: TRBJ2-2; d_gene: TRBD1; abundance: .; CDR3aa: CASSPPWGQGDRTGELFF; CDR3nt: TGTGCCAGCTCACCACCATGGGGACAGGGGGATCGGACCGGGGAGCTGTTTTTT
v_gene: TRBV11-2; j_gene: TRBJ2-7; d_gene: .; abundance: .; CDR3aa: CASSLQRASYEQYF; CDR3nt: TGTGCCAGCAGCTTACAGCGGGCCTCCTACGAGCAGTACTTC
v_gene: TRBV7-9; j_gene: TRBJ2-3; d_gene: .; abundance: .; CDR3aa: CASSRRGGGTDTQYF; CDR3nt: TGTGCCAGCAGCCGGAGGGGGGGAGGCACAGATACGCAGTATTTT
v_gene: TRBV28; j_gene: TRBJ1-1; d_gene: .; abundance: .; CDR3aa: CAIEAAGVNTEAFF; CDR3nt: TGTGCCATCGAGGCAGCGGGGGTGAACACTGAAGCTTTCTTT
v_gene: TRBV19; j_gene: TRBJ2-1; d_gene: TRBD2; abundance: .; CDR3aa: CASSIAASGGDEQFF; CDR3nt: TGTGCCAGTAGTATAGCGGCTAGCGGGGGGGATGAGCAGTTCTTC
v_gene: TRBV19; j_gene: TRBJ2-7; d_gene: TRBD2; abundance: .; CDR3aa: CATSELAGGRHEQYF; CDR3nt: TGTGCCACTTCGGAGTTAGCGGGAGGTCGCCACGAGCAGTACTTC
v_gene: TRBV28; j_gene: TRBJ2-3; d_gene: .; abundance: .; CDR3aa: CASSPWRRVSTDTQYF; CDR3nt: TGTGCCAGCAGTCCCTGGAGGAGGGTTAGCACAGATACGCAGTATTTT
v_gene: TRBV6-1; j_gene: TRBJ1-2; d_gene: .; abundance: .; CDR3aa: CASSALRQNYGYTF; CDR3nt: TGTGCCAGCAGTGCCTTGAGGCAGAACTATGGCTACACCTTC
v_gene: TRBV4-1; j_gene: TRBJ2-7; d_gene: TRBD2; abundance: .; CDR3aa: CASNGRAYEQYF; CDR3nt: TGCGCCAGCAACGGGAGGGCCTACGAGCAGTACTTC
v_gene: TRBV4-1; j_gene: TRBJ2-1; d_gene: TRBD2; abundance: .; CDR3aa: CASSQDVSLAGGLSSYNEQFF; CDR3nt: TGCGCCAGCAGCCAAGATGTTTCGCTAGCGGGGGGGCTGAGCTCCTACAATGAGCAGTTCTTC
v_gene: TRBV6-1; j_gene: TRBJ1-1; d_gene: .; abundance: .; CDR3aa: CASEGVVEAFF; CDR3nt: TGTGCCAGCGAGGGGGTTGTTGAAGCTTTCTTT
v_gene: TRBV6-4; j_gene: TRBJ1-1; d_gene: .; abundance: .; CDR3aa: CASSDSQNTEAFF; CDR3nt: TGTGCCAGCAGTGACTCACAGAACACTGAAGCTTTCTTT
v_gene: TRBV6-6; j_gene: TRBJ1-1; d_gene: .; abundance: .; CDR3aa: CASRPSGGWAFF; CDR3nt: TGTGCCAGCAGACCCTCGGGGGGGTGGGCTTTCTTT
v_gene: TRBV4-1; j_gene: TRBJ2-7; d_gene: .; abundance: .; CDR3aa: CASSLGGSYEQYF; CDR3nt: TGCGCCAGCAGCCTCGGAGGCTCCTACGAGCAGTACTTC
v_gene: TRBV19; j_gene: TRBJ1-4; d_gene: TRBD1; abundance: .; CDR3aa: CASSGRGALGEKLFF; CDR3nt: TGTGCCAGTAGTGGCAGGGGGGCGCTAGGGGAAAAACTGTTTTTT
v_gene: TRBV6-1; j_gene: TRBJ1-4; d_gene: .; abundance: .; CDR3aa: CASSYPTEPNEKLFF; CDR3nt: TGTGCCAGCAGCTACCCGACAGAACCTAATGAAAAACTGTTTTTT
v_gene: TRBV15; j_gene: TRBJ2-5; d_gene: TRBD1; abundance: .; CDR3aa: CATLRGLGETQYF; CDR3nt: TGTGCCACCTTAAGGGGGCTGGGGGAGACCCAGTACTTC
v_gene: TRBV18; j_gene: TRBJ2-2; d_gene: TRBD1; abundance: .; CDR3aa: CASSPPPGGFAGELFF; CDR3nt: TGTGCCAGCTCACCACCGCCAGGGGGCTTTGCCGGGGAGCTGTTTTTT
v_gene: TRBV6-5; j_gene: TRBJ1-2; d_gene: .; abundance: .; CDR3aa: CASSYGGNYGYTF; CDR3nt: TGTGCCAGCAGTTACGGGGGGAACTATGGCTACACCTTC